What follows are 32 T cell receptor beta chains derived from one specimen sequenced in a study of cytomegalovirus exposure and HLA in healthy donors. The PCR ran on 60 Vbeta and 13 Jbeta primers. Sequenced by immunoSEQ multiplex PCR; TCRdb stores in-frame clones only, minus some. The data contain roughly 98,000 clones, about 81% of them singletons. Sequencing was carried out using PBMCs. Receptor source: a man aged 18 to 30 in good health and CMV-seropositive.

The rearrangement uses TRBV7-2 and TRBJ1-2, with TRBD1 as a possible D gene (5 bases). Germline values: CDR1 SGHTA, CDR2 FQGNSA. Trimming removed 5 bases at V and 7 bases at J, with 11 bases between. The CDR3 length is 12 residues. CDR3 coding DNA: TGTGCCAGCAGCCCACGGACAACTGGCTACACCTTC. Its translation: CASSPRTTGYTF.

The V call is TRBV19, the J call TRBJ2-7; 7 bases align to TRBD1. The CDR3 has 13 amino acids. V lost 6 bases to trimming and J lost 3 bases; unmatched junction nucleotides: 5. The germline V gene has CDR1 LNHDA and CDR2 SQIVND (reference sequence). CDR3 protein: CASSRGQNYEQYF. CDR3 DNA: TGTGCCAGTAGCAGGGGACAGAACTACGAGCAGTACTTC.

The chain couples TRBV7-9 to TRBJ1-5; 9 bases match TRBD1. Germline V lookup: CDR1 SEHNR, CDR2 FQNEAQ (reference sequence). The CDR3 covers 14 residues. V was clipped by 4 bases and J by 5 bases; unmatched bases: 3. Here the CDR3 reads CASSSGQGDQPQHF. CDR3 nucleotides: TGTGCCAGCAGCTCGGGACAGGGAGATCAGCCCCAGCATTTT.

Only a few counts were recorded for this clone. The chain combines TRBV27 with TRBJ1-2; TRBD1 agrees at 9 bases. Germline V CDR1 and CDR2: MNHEY, SMNVEV (reference sequence). V gave up 8 bases and J gave up 8 bases; unmatched junction bases: 15. The CDR3 consists of 15 residues. The DNA of the CDR3 is TGTGCCAGCGGATCGACCTGGACAGGGGACAGCGGCTACACCTTC. As protein: CASGSTWTGDSGYTF.

V gene TRBV6-6 combines with J gene TRBJ1-5, with D unclear. Trimming took 2 bases from V and 4 from J, leaving 3 bases between them. The CDR3 totals 12 residues. Germline values: CDR1 MNHNY, CDR2 SVGAGI (reference sequence). As DNA, the CDR3 is TGTGCCAGCAGTTACGAGAATCAGCCCCAGCATTTT. As protein: CASSYENQPQHF.

The rearrangement joins TRBV4-1 to TRBJ2-7; D unresolved. The CDR3 contains 15 residues. Between the trimmed V and J ends, which lost 0 bases and 0 bases, there was a span of 9 bases. Per the germline V gene, CDR1 is MGHRA and CDR2 is YSYEKL. The CDR3 reads CASSQDLSNSYEQYF. As DNA, the CDR3 is TGCGCCAGCAGCCAAGATTTGAGTAACTCCTACGAGCAGTACTTC.

The chain couples TRBV5-1 to TRBJ1-1; no firm D call. The CDR3 length is 15 residues. Trimming shortened V by 9 bases and J by 1 base, and 19 bases separated the two germline ends. Germline loops: CDR1 SGHRS, CDR2 YFSETQ. The CDR3 DNA is TGCGCCAAATCTTCAAGTAGGAGCCAGAACACTGAAGCTTTCTTT. It encodes CAKSSSRSQNTEAFF.

The V gene is TRBV5-4, the J gene TRBJ2-1; 12 nucleotides match TRBD2. The CDR3 is made up of 16 amino acids. Germline CDR1 and CDR2: SGHNT and YYREEE (reference sequence). The trim removed 4 bases at V and 10 bases at J, leaving 12 bases unmatched. CDR3 residues: CASSPATSGGRREQFF. CDR3 nucleotides: TGTGCCAGCAGCCCTGCGACTAGCGGGGGACGAAGGGAGCAGTTCTTC.

The CDR3 sequence is CASSGAWGGEGDTQYF. The CDR3 nucleotides are TGTGCCAGCAGTGGGGCTTGGGGGGGTGAGGGGGATACGCAGTATTTT. V usage is TRBV2 and J usage is TRBJ2-3; 7 nucleotides align to TRBD2. V lost 4 bases, J lost 6 bases, and 13 bases stayed unmatched. The CDR3 length is 16 residues. The germline V gene encodes CDR1 SNHLY and CDR2 FYNNEI.

The chain is built from TRBV7-2 and TRBJ2-4, with 9 bases that match TRBD1. This CDR3 has 18 residues. The germline CDR1 and CDR2 sequences are SGHTA and FQGNSA. Germline trimming cut 0 bases from V and 1 base from J; bases unmatched to any gene: 7. This chain's CDR3 is CASSLASKQGAAKNIQYF. In DNA form, the CDR3 reads TGTGCCAGCAGCTTAGCGAGTAAACAGGGGGCGGCCAAAAACATTCAGTACTTC.

The chain links TRBV2 to TRBJ2-5; D gene ambiguous. Germline V gene data show CDR1 as SNHLY and CDR2 as FYNNEI. The CDR3 loop spans 13 amino acids. Trimming left V 6 bases short and J 1 base short, with 9 bases between. The CDR3 here is CASRVGFQETQYF. DNA of the CDR3: TGTGCCAGCAGGGTCGGGTTCCAAGAGACCCAGTACTTC.

This clone was recorded a few times. This chain connects TRBV5-1 to TRBJ2-5; D is possibly TRBD2 (6 bases). The CDR3 runs 14 residues. The germline V gene encodes CDR1 SGHRS and CDR2 YFSETQ. Deletions cut 0 bases from V and 7 bases from J, with 13 bases between. CDR3 in amino acids: CASSLGGTDATQYF. CDR3 DNA sequence: TGCGCCAGCAGCTTGGGGGGGACTGACGCGACCCAGTACTTC. The whole variable domain, remainder taken from reference TRBV5-1 and TRBJ2-5, is KAGVTQTPRYLIKTRGQQVTLSCSPISGHRSVSWYQQTPGQGLQFLFEYFSETQRNKGNFPGRFSGRQFSNSRSEMNVSTLELGDSALYLCASSLGGTDATQYFGPGTRLLVL.

The CDR3 DNA reads TGTGCCAGCAGTGTAATGGACAGGTCCTACGAGCAGTACTTC. Its protein is CASSVMDRSYEQYF. The chain joins TRBV6-1 to TRBJ2-7; TRBD1 matches 7 bases. Per the germline V gene, CDR1 is MNHNS and CDR2 is SASEGT. The CDR3 has 14 amino acids. J lost 1 base, V lost 4 bases, and 4 bases had no gene match.

This clone has only one observation. This sequence joins TRBV5-1 and TRBJ2-1; D might be TRBD1 (5 bases). The V gene's germline CDR1 is SGHRS and CDR2 YFSETQ. The length of the CDR3 is 15 residues. The germline V and J ends were trimmed by 1 base and 0 bases, with 8 bases remaining between them. This CDR3 reads CASSLRRGSYNEQFF. The CDR3 DNA sequence: TGCGCCAGCAGCTTGCGAAGGGGCTCCTACAATGAGCAGTTCTTC.

This clone was seen only a few times. The chain carries TRBV27 and TRBJ1-6; no firm D call. The V gene lost 0 bases and the J gene lost 15 bases, with 9 bases spanning the gap. The CDR3 runs to 12 residues. The germline V gene has CDR1 MNHEY and CDR2 SMNVEV (reference sequence). The CDR3 DNA sequence: TGTGCCAGCAGTTTATCGGGGAGACACCTCCACTTT. Translating it yields CASSLSGRHLHF.

The CDR3 region has the DNA TGTGCCAGCAGCCCCCCTATCTGGTCGAGCTCCTACGAGCAGTACTTC. Residues: CASSPPIWSSSYEQYF. The rearrangement links TRBV7-8 to TRBJ2-7; D remains ambiguous. V was cut by 5 bases and J by 0 bases, with 17 bases left in between. CDR3 length: 16 residues. Germline V gene data show CDR1 as SGHVS and CDR2 as FQNEAQ.

This sequence joins TRBV11-2 and TRBJ2-1, with 11 bases fitting TRBD2. J lost 4 bases, V lost 5 bases, and 7 bases had no gene match. CDR1 SGHAT and CDR2 FQNNGV come from the germline V gene. The CDR3 covers 16 residues. CDR3 in amino acids: CASSPSGGPLYNEQFF. The CDR3 DNA reads TGTGCCAGCAGCCCTAGCGGGGGGCCGCTATACAATGAGCAGTTCTTC.

The gene calls are TRBV6-6 and TRBJ2-7; 7 nucleotides line up with TRBD1. This CDR3 is built from 15 residues. V was clipped by 5 bases and J by 3 bases; unmatched bases: 10. CDR1 and CDR2 from the germline V gene are MNHNY and SVGAGI (reference sequence). The CDR3 DNA reads TGTGCCAGCAGTCCCAGACAGGGAATTAACTACGAGCAGTACTTC. As protein: CASSPRQGINYEQYF.

The V call is TRBV29-1, the J call TRBJ1-1, with D possibly matching TRBD1 (5 bases). V was pared by 8 bases and J by 2 bases, with 18 bases between. The germline gives CDR1 SQVTM, CDR2 ANQGSEA. This CDR3 has 14 residues. The CDR3 DNA is TGCAGCTCCCTCGGTAGGCAGGGTAACACTGAAGCTTTCTTT. This sequence encodes CSSLGRQGNTEAFF.

This rearrangement joins TRBV29-1 to TRBJ2-1, with a weak D call TRBD1 (6 bases). Trimming left V 6 bases short and J 0 bases short, with 18 bases between. Germline loops: CDR1 SQVTM, CDR2 ANQGSEA. The CDR3 is 16 amino acids. The DNA for the CDR3 is TGCAGCGTCACAGGGCACCCTAAGAGCTCCTACAATGAGCAGTTCTTC. Residues: CSVTGHPKSSYNEQFF.

In its sample, this clone was seen a few times. The chain has TRBV28 and TRBJ1-2, with D possibly being TRBD1 (6 bases). CDR3 length equals 13 residues. The germline gives CDR1 MDHEN, CDR2 SYDVKM. The ends were cut back, 8 bases at V and 2 bases at J, with 12 bases in the middle. Here the CDR3 reads CASLDRFNYGYTF. CDR3 nucleotide sequence: TGTGCCAGCTTAGACAGGTTCAACTATGGCTACACCTTC.

The chain carries TRBV13 and TRBJ2-5; a possible D gene is TRBD2 (6 bases). V lost 5 bases, J lost 5 bases, and 15 bases lay in between. Germline lookup yields CDR1 PRHDT and CDR2 FYEKMQ (reference sequence). This CDR3 spans 14 amino acids. The CDR3 coding sequence is TGTGCCAGCAGCCAAGGGACTGGACGGGAGACCCAGTACTTC. Residues: CASSQGTGRETQYF.

This clone turned up a few times. The genes are TRBV5-1 and TRBJ1-1; 7 positions agree with TRBD1. There are 15 residues in the CDR3. The germline gives CDR1 SGHRS, CDR2 YFSETQ. Germline trimming cut 3 bases from V and 3 bases from J; bases unmatched to any gene: 8. CDR3 DNA: TGCGCCAGCAGCTCACTGACGGGACAGCACACTGAAGCTTTCTTT. Translation: CASSSLTGQHTEAFF.

The chain combines TRBV10-3 with TRBJ1-4, with 7 bases identical to TRBD1. Trimming cost V 2 bases and J 8 bases; bases outside gene matches: 8. The CDR3 loop spans 15 amino acids. Germline V lookup: CDR1 ENHRY, CDR2 SYGVKD. Written as DNA, the CDR3 is TGTGCCATCAGTGAGACGACAGGGCTCAACGAAAAACTGTTTTTT. It codes for CAISETTGLNEKLFF.

This chain joins TRBV2 and TRBJ2-2, with 9 bases that match TRBD2. Per the germline V gene, CDR1 is SNHLY and CDR2 is FYNNEI. V lost 7 bases, J lost 6 bases, and 18 bases stayed unmatched. The CDR3 runs 18 residues. CDR3 sequence: CASTGAGTSSAGAGELFF. Here the CDR3 DNA reads TGTGCCAGCACTGGAGCGGGGACTAGCAGCGCTGGCGCCGGGGAGCTGTTTTTT.

The chain employs TRBV7-9 and TRBJ1-2, with D perhaps matching TRBD1 (5 bases). The germline gives CDR1 SEHNR, CDR2 FQNEAQ (reference sequence). This CDR3 contains 14 residues. Trimming shortened V by 1 base and J by 2 bases, and 8 bases separated the two germline ends. This chain's CDR3 is CASSLDAGNYGYTF. Written as DNA, the CDR3 is TGTGCCAGCAGCTTAGACGCAGGGAACTATGGCTACACCTTC.

This clone was detected a few times. The chain combines TRBV5-1 with TRBJ2-3; TRBD1 matches at 7 bases. This CDR3 region has 15 residues. Germline CDR1 SGHRS, CDR2 YFSETQ. V lost 4 bases and J lost 3; bases outside the gene matches: 8. The CDR3 coding sequence is TGCGCCAGCAGCAGAGGACAGGTCCCGACAGATACGCAGTATTTT. Translation gives CASSRGQVPTDTQYF.

The chain recombines TRBV5-1 with TRBJ2-2; the D gene is possibly TRBD1 (5 bases). The ends were cut back, 0 bases at V and 0 bases at J, with 6 bases in the middle. Looked up from germline, CDR1 is SGHRS and CDR2 is YFSETQ. The CDR3 extends over 15 amino acids. The CDR3 is CASSLAQANTGELFF. The CDR3 coding sequence is TGCGCCAGCAGCTTGGCACAGGCGAACACCGGGGAGCTGTTTTTT. Full variable domain (missing parts from reference TRBV5-1 and TRBJ2-2): KAGVTQTPRYLIKTRGQQVTLSCSPISGHRSVSWYQQTPGQGLQFLFEYFSETQRNKGNFPGRFSGRQFSNSRSEMNVSTLELGDSALYLCASSLAQANTGELFFGEGSRLTVL.

This chain joins TRBV6-1 and TRBJ1-1, with 9 bases fitting TRBD1. Trimming removed 8 bases from V and 11 bases from J; junction bases left unmatched: 9. Germline CDR1 is MNHNS and CDR2 is SASEGT. The CDR3 runs to 12 residues. The CDR3 is CASRGQGFAAFF. CDR3 DNA sequence: TGTGCCAGCCGGGGACAGGGTTTTGCGGCTTTCTTT.

The chain recombines TRBV28 with TRBJ2-7; TRBD1 agrees at 7 bases. The CDR3 spans 15 residues. With 2 bases clipped from V and 4 bases from J, the junction kept 8 bases outside the gene matches. In germline, CDR1 is MDHEN, CDR2 SYDVKM. CDR3 bases: TGTGCCAGCAGTTTAGGGACAGACATTCCATACGAGCAGTACTTC. This codes for CASSLGTDIPYEQYF.

CDR3 sequence (DNA): TGCGCCAGCAGCGTCGGACAGGGAATGAACACTGAAGCTTTCTTT. Protein product: CASSVGQGMNTEAFF. The V and J genes are TRBV5-1 and TRBJ1-1, with 8 bases fitting TRBD1. CDR3 length equals 15 residues. J lost 0 bases, V lost 4 bases, and 5 bases had no gene match. CDR1 and CDR2 from the germline V gene are SGHRS and YFSETQ. Variable domain in full (rest from reference TRBV5-1 and TRBJ1-1): KAGVTQTPRYLIKTRGQQVTLSCSPISGHRSVSWYQQTPGQGLQFLFEYFSETQRNKGNFPGRFSGRQFSNSRSEMNVSTLELGDSALYLCASSVGQGMNTEAFFGQGTRLTVV.

The chain employs TRBV10-3 and TRBJ1-1; no clear D. V was shortened by 4 bases and J by 6 bases, with 12 bases between the two germline ends. Germline CDR1 reads ENHRY; CDR2 reads SYGVKD. The CDR3 runs to 13 residues. The DNA of the CDR3 is TGTGCCATCAGTGGTACTAACGGCGCTGAAGCTTTCTTT. It translates to CAISGTNGAEAFF.